This T cell receptor beta chain was identified during a study of blood T cell repertoires in COVID-19. Study information: Sites across the United States, Italy and Spain contributed samples from acute and convalescent COVID-19. PBMCs, B-cell-depleted T cells, or T cells were the source of the cDNA or gDNA that made up the material.

Seattle's enrolled individuals joined amid active infection and were then monitored longitudinally. Authors' analysis steps: Scientists estimated how many nucleated cells there were by amplifying reference gene primers. The protocol was immunoSEQ multiplex PCR, while the TCRdb copy is restricted to in-frame clones and leaves out a portion. Clone size and V and J calls were adopted from that table, with D and trimming inferred from the DNA. The sample has roughly 200,000 clones; roughly 80% are singletons. The CDR3 totals 13 residues. Germline CDR1 reads SGHRS; CDR2 reads YFSETQ. V lost 0 bases to trimming and J lost 7 bases, with 7 bases between them.

This receptor was obtained from a woman between 40 and 55 years old with COVID-19, enrolled during active disease. The specimen sequenced was peripheral blood. The chain carries TRBV5-1 and TRBJ1-4, with D unresolved. The CDR3 DNA sequence: TGCGCCAGCAGCTTGGCCGGGTCTGAAAAACTGTTTTTT. Protein sequence: CASSLAGSEKLFF.